One and the same sample provided the 19 T cell receptor beta chains below, sequenced in a study of identical twins. TCRdb used MiXCR to reprocess the 5' RACE reads, holding one entry per CDR3 protein. The sample lists under 400,000 distinct CDR3 sequences, roughly 9% seen once, with 8.5% to 10% in the top ten. Sample: naive T cells sorted from blood. These receptors all stem from a woman aged 45-60 years in good health.

V and J are TRBV7-2 and TRBJ2-3, with D hard to call. Between the trimmed V and J ends, which lost 5 bases and 10 bases, there was a span of 13 bases. From germline, CDR1 is SGHTA and CDR2 FQGNSA. The CDR3 is 12 amino acids. The CDR3 loop reads CASSGGAGPQYF. CDR3 sequence (DNA): TGTGCCAGCAGCGGTGGAGCAGGTCCGCAGTATTTT.

The chain joins TRBV5-1 to TRBJ1-2; unclear D gene. CDR1 SGHRS and CDR2 YFSETQ come from the germline V gene. Deletions cut 1 base from V and 8 bases from J, with 12 bases between. CDR3 length: 13 residues. The CDR3 sequence is CASSLHRQAGYTF. The CDR3, as DNA: TGCGCCAGCAGCTTGCATCGCCAGGCCGGCTACACCTTC.

A few counts support this clonotype. Because the CDR3's place on the DNA is in doubt, the DNA is left out and the CDR3 is given as listed by TCRdb. The chain combines TRBV30 with TRBJ2-5; the table names TRBD2, a call not compared with the DNA. The CDR3 numbers 17 amino acids, ends counted. Germline CDR1 reads GTSNPN; CDR2 reads SVGIG (reference sequence). The CDR3 is CAWSAESFGSGKETQYF.

The chain joins TRBV4-1 to TRBJ2-1; 11 bases are a match to TRBD2. This CDR3 is 18 amino acids long. CDR1 and CDR2 from the germline V gene are MGHRA and YSYEKL. The V gene end was trimmed by 3 bases and the J gene end by 6 bases; junction bases not matched to a gene: 13. CDR3 residues: CASSQAHSGRGYGNEQFF. The CDR3 DNA is TGCGCCAGCAGCCAGGCCCATAGCGGGAGGGGATACGGCAATGAGCAGTTCTTC.

The rearrangement joins TRBV5-1 to TRBJ2-7; D possibly corresponds to TRBD2 (5 bases). V was clipped by 4 bases and J by 4 bases, with 15 bases between them. The CDR3 contains 14 residues. CDR1 and CDR2 from the germline V gene are SGHRS and YFSETQ. The CDR3 here is CASSVEGVKYEQYF. CDR3 in DNA: TGCGCCAGCAGCGTAGAGGGAGTTAAATACGAGCAGTACTTC.

This chain joins TRBV30 and TRBJ1-1; D is uncertain. This CDR3 region has 12 residues. Trimming took off 0 bases at V and 7 bases at J, with 9 bases between the two ends. The germline gives CDR1 GTSNPN, CDR2 SVGIG (reference sequence). CDR3 in DNA: TGTGCCTGGAGTGTTGGCCCTGGTGAAGCTTTCTTT. It is translated as CAWSVGPGEAFF.

This clonotype came up many times. The chain has TRBV4-1 and TRBJ2-1; D remains unclear. CDR1 and CDR2 from the germline V gene are MGHRA and YSYEKL. There are 17 residues in the CDR3. With 0 bases removed from V and 1 base from J, the gap between germline ends came to 13 bases. The CDR3 coding sequence is TGCGCCAGCAGCCAAGAAGTAAGCCCACCGTCCTACAATGAGCAGTTCTTC. Protein product: CASSQEVSPPSYNEQFF.

The chain uses TRBV27 and TRBJ1-1, with D unclear. CDR3 length equals 13 residues. The V end lost 5 bases, the J end lost 10 bases, and 17 bases lay between the germline ends. CDR1 is MNHEY, CDR2 SMNVEV, per germline (reference sequence). The CDR3 DNA sequence: TGTGCCAGCAGTCCCGGTGGGCCGGGAGGAGCTTTCTTT. It is translated as CASSPGGPGGAFF.

CDR3: CASSPRQRSYEQYV. The CDR3 region has the DNA TGTGCCAGCAGCCCCCGACAGAGATCCTACGAGCAGTACGTC. This chain links TRBV5-6 with TRBJ2-7; D may be TRBD1 (5 bases). Trimming left V 4 bases short and J 1 base short, with 12 bases between. This CDR3 has 14 residues. Germline V CDR1 and CDR2: SGHDT, YYEEEE.

The table lists this clonotype with a few counts. The junction does not match germline at one end; this may be a read error. The chain combines TRBV24-1 with TRBJ2-1; no definite D call. Germline V gene lookup returns CDR1 KGHDR and CDR2 SFDVKD. The length of the CDR3 is 15 residues. Written as DNA, the CDR3 is TGTGCCACCAGTGACCCAGGACCGTCCTACAGTGAGCAGTTCTTC. This gives the protein CATSDPGPSYSEQFF.

Many counts were recorded for this clonotype. CDR3 DNA sequence: TGTGCCAGCAGACCTCCGGGGGGCCCGCACACTGAAGCTTTCTTT. It codes for CASRPPGGPHTEAFF. The chain has TRBV7-9 and TRBJ1-1, with a tentative D call TRBD1 (6 bases). CDR3 length: 15 residues. Trimming pared 6 bases from V and 3 bases from J, leaving 17 bases between. CDR1 and CDR2 from the germline V gene are SEHNR and FQNEAQ (reference sequence).

Ten or more counts support this clonotype. The V call is TRBV7-9, the J call TRBJ1-2; 9 nucleotides align to TRBD1. The CDR3 runs 14 residues. V lost 5 bases, J lost 4 bases, and 5 bases stayed unmatched. CDR1 SEHNR and CDR2 FQNEAQ come from the germline V gene (reference sequence). Written as DNA, the CDR3 is TGTGCCAGCAGCAGCGGACAGGGGAGCTATGGCTACACCTTC. Protein product: CASSSGQGSYGYTF. The full variable domain, completed using reference TRBV7-9 and TRBJ1-2, is DTGVSQNPRHKITKRGQNVTFRCDPISEHNRLYWYRQTLGQGPEFLTYFQNEAQLEKSRLLSDRFSAERPKGSFSTLEIQRTEQGDSAMYLCASSSGQGSYGYTFGSGTRLTVV.

The sample holds many counts of this clonotype. The chain uses TRBV19 and TRBJ2-1; D unresolved. V was trimmed by 0 bases and J by 16 bases, leaving 16 bases between them. The germline V gene encodes CDR1 LNHDA and CDR2 SQIVND (reference sequence). The CDR3 covers 13 residues. The CDR3 DNA follows: TGTGCCAGTAGTATAGATCCCCCAGGCCTACCCTTCTTC. Translating gives CASSIDPPGLPFF.

The rearrangement uses TRBV11-2 and TRBJ2-7; no clear D gene. The V and J ends lost 0 bases and 2 bases respectively, with 17 bases between them. Germline V gives CDR1 SGHAT, CDR2 FQNNGV. The CDR3 has 17 residues. The CDR3 DNA reads TGTGCCAGCAGCTTAGATCGCTGGGGTCGCACCCCCTACGAGCAGTACGTC. This sequence encodes CASSLDRWGRTPYEQYV.

The chain carries TRBV5-6 and TRBJ2-5; 9 bases are a match to TRBD1. J gave up 3 bases and V 7 bases, and 7 bases lay outside the gene matches. Germline V gives CDR1 SGHDT, CDR2 YYEEEE. CDR3 size: 14 residues. The CDR3 here is CASEPGQGKETQYF. CDR3 nucleotide sequence: TGTGCCAGCGAGCCGGGACAGGGTAAAGAGACCCAGTACTTC.

The chain joins TRBV20-1 to TRBJ2-1, with 8 positions matching TRBD2. The CDR3 runs 16 residues. The V gene's germline CDR1 is DFQATT and CDR2 SNEGSKA (reference sequence). J gave up 0 bases and V 0 bases, and 4 bases lay outside the gene matches. CDR3 region: CSARDQGLDSYNEQFF. The CDR3 region has the DNA TGCAGTGCTAGAGATCAGGGACTAGACTCCTACAATGAGCAGTTCTTC.

V is TRBV6-6 and J is TRBJ2-2; the D is unclear. This CDR3 has 16 amino acids. V lost 4 bases, J lost 0 bases, and 12 bases lay in between. Germline loops: CDR1 MNHNY, CDR2 SVGAGI (reference sequence). The CDR3 DNA sequence: TGTGCCAGCAGTTCAGGAGTCCCCTCGAACACCGGGGAGCTGTTTTTT. It encodes CASSSGVPSNTGELFF.

This clonotype was counted many times. The chain links TRBV5-1 to TRBJ2-7; 9 bases fit TRBD2. The germline CDR1 and CDR2 sequences are SGHRS and YFSETQ. The CDR3 totals 16 residues. The V segment lost 2 bases and the J segment 3 bases; nucleotides outside the gene matches: 9. CDR3 DNA: TGCGCCAGCAGCTTTATTGGTAGCGGGAGAGACTACGAGCAGTACTTC. Amino acid sequence: CASSFIGSGRDYEQYF. Complete variable domain (other parts from reference TRBV5-1 and TRBJ2-7): KAGVTQTPRYLIKTRGQQVTLSCSPISGHRSVSWYQQTPGQGLQFLFEYFSETQRNKGNFPGRFSGRQFSNSRSEMNVSTLELGDSALYLCASSFIGSGRDYEQYFGPGTRLTVT.

This clonotype was seen at least ten times. The chain links TRBV29-1 to TRBJ2-5; 11 bases align to TRBD2. Germline loops: CDR1 SQVTM, CDR2 ANQGSEA. The CDR3 consists of 12 residues. Unmatched junction bases numbered 1, after V lost 5 bases and J lost 5 bases. The DNA of the CDR3 is TGCAGCGTTCCTAGCGGGAGGGAGACCCAGTACTTC. It yields the protein CSVPSGRETQYF.